This T cell receptor beta chain is from a study of cytomegalovirus exposure and HLA in healthy donors. Germline lookup yields CDR1 SGHNT and CDR2 YYREEE (reference sequence). This CDR3 has 13 amino acids. Trimming removed 2 bases at V and 6 bases at J, with 9 bases between. The PCR employed 60 Vbeta primers together with 13 Jbeta primers. TCRdb's table, derived via immunoSEQ multiplex PCR, lists solely in-frame clones and lacks some. The data contain 100,000 to 150,000 clones, 74% of them singletons. The chain has TRBV5-4 and TRBJ2-1; perhaps TRBD2 as D (6 bases). This clonotype originated in a man aged 40-55 years in good health and CMV-seropositive. The sample comprised PBMCs. CDR3 coding DNA: TGTGCCAGCAGCTTATCCGGGGGCAATGAGCAGTTCTTC. Translation: CASSLSGGNEQFF.